Listed here are 21 T cell receptor beta chains from one sample, sequenced in a study of cytomegalovirus exposure and HLA in healthy donors. The protocol was immunoSEQ multiplex PCR, while the TCRdb copy is restricted to in-frame clones and leaves out a portion. Of more than 75,000 clones listed, 85% to 95% are singletons. The sample comprised PBMCs. Receptor source: a man aged 18-30 years in good health and CMV-seronegative.

The V gene is TRBV28, the J gene TRBJ2-7, with TRBD2 identical over 8 bases. Germline V CDR1 and CDR2: MDHEN, SYDVKM. With V trimmed by 3 bases and J by 3 bases, 10 bases remained unmatched. This CDR3 contains 16 residues. The CDR3 protein is CASSFPASGSDYEQYF. CDR3 in DNA: TGTGCCAGCAGTTTTCCGGCTAGCGGGTCCGACTACGAGCAGTACTTC.

The chain is built from TRBV28 and TRBJ2-5; D might be TRBD2 (6 bases). Germline-derived CDR1 and CDR2 are MDHEN and SYDVKM. V was cut by 4 bases and J by 2 bases, with 11 bases left in between. This CDR3 contains 14 residues. Written as DNA, the CDR3 is TGTGCCAGCAGTTACGGGGGTGTGCAAGAGACCCAGTACTTC. Amino acids: CASSYGGVQETQYF.

The chain is built from TRBV6-5 and TRBJ1-6; tentative D call: TRBD1 (6 bases). Germline CDR1 and CDR2: MNHEY and SVGAGI. The ends were cut back, 8 bases at V and 3 bases at J, with 11 bases in the middle. The CDR3 has 14 amino acids. This CDR3 is CASRQDHYNSPLHF. DNA for the CDR3: TGTGCCAGCCGACAGGACCACTATAATTCACCCCTCCACTTT.

The CDR3 sequence: CASSVQGYTEAFF. The CDR3 region has the DNA TGTGCCAGCAGCGTACAGGGGTACACTGAAGCTTTCTTT. The rearrangement links TRBV7-9 to TRBJ1-1, with 7 nucleotides matching TRBD1. The CDR3 runs 13 residues. Germline V gene data show CDR1 as SEHNR and CDR2 as FQNEAQ (reference sequence). Trimming took 5 bases from V and 3 from J; bases not matched to a gene: 3.

This rearrangement joins TRBV2 to TRBJ2-7; D ambiguous. This CDR3 contains 12 residues. Germline-derived CDR1 and CDR2 are SNHLY and FYNNEI. The V end was cut by 7 bases, the J end by 2 bases, with 9 bases between. The CDR3 sequence is CASTTGAYEQYF. The DNA of the CDR3 is TGTGCCAGCACAACGGGTGCCTACGAGCAGTACTTC.

The chain recombines TRBV2 with TRBJ1-1; D possibly corresponds to TRBD1 (5 bases). This CDR3 has 14 residues. Germline-derived CDR1 and CDR2 are SNHLY and FYNNEI. V lost 8 bases and J 1 base, leaving 14 bases between the germline ends. In nucleotides, the CDR3 is TGTGCCAGCTTGCTTGGCAGGGAGAACACTGAAGCTTTCTTT. Translating gives CASLLGRENTEAFF.

The chain uses TRBV5-1 and TRBJ2-2; TRBD1 agrees at 10 bases. This CDR3 is built from 15 residues. Germline trimming cut 2 bases from V and 7 bases from J; bases unmatched to any gene: 5. The V gene's germline CDR1 is SGHRS and CDR2 YFSETQ. This chain's CDR3 is CASSFTTGGSGELFF. CDR3 nucleotide sequence: TGCGCCAGCAGCTTCACGACAGGGGGCAGCGGGGAGCTGTTTTTT.

This sequence joins TRBV11-2 and TRBJ2-7; 11 nucleotides align to TRBD2. V gave up 5 bases and J gave up 3 bases; unmatched junction bases: 9. Germline loops: CDR1 SGHAT, CDR2 FQNNGV. This CDR3 comprises 16 residues. The CDR3 loop reads CASSPPGLADFYEQYF. Here the CDR3 DNA reads TGTGCCAGCAGCCCTCCGGGACTAGCGGATTTCTACGAGCAGTACTTC.

The chain recombines TRBV11-2 with TRBJ2-5, with TRBD1 matching over 9 bases. J lost 5 bases, V lost 4 bases, and 14 bases had no gene match. Per germline, CDR1 SGHAT and CDR2 FQNNGV. This CDR3 contains 17 residues. CDR3 in DNA: TGTGCCAGCAGCTACAGGGTGGGACAGGGTTTAGCCGAGACCCAGTACTTC. Translation gives CASSYRVGQGLAETQYF.

The V call is TRBV5-6, the J call TRBJ2-7; 9 bases map to TRBD1. CDR1 is SGHDT, CDR2 YYEEEE, per germline. This CDR3 is 15 amino acids long. V dropped 2 bases and J dropped 0; count of bases not matched to a gene: 3. This CDR3 reads CASSFMGQGSYEQYF. Written as DNA, the CDR3 is TGTGCCAGCAGCTTCATGGGACAGGGCTCCTACGAGCAGTACTTC.

This chain links TRBV4-2 with TRBJ2-5, with TRBD2 matching over 7 bases. The CDR3 covers 17 residues. J was trimmed by 2 bases and V by 2 bases; bases with no gene match: 11. CDR1 is LGHNA, CDR2 YNFKEQ, per germline. This CDR3 reads CASSQRSGVGSQETQYF. The CDR3 DNA follows: TGTGCCAGCAGCCAACGGAGCGGGGTCGGGTCTCAAGAGACCCAGTACTTC.

V is TRBV4-1 and J is TRBJ1-2, with a tentative D call TRBD1 (6 bases). This CDR3 is built from 17 residues. With 1 base removed from V and 8 bases from J, the gap between germline ends came to 23 bases. Germline V gene lookup returns CDR1 MGHRA and CDR2 YSYEKL. CDR3 nucleotide sequence: TGCGCCAGCAGCCAAGCCAACGGACAGTCAAAAAGACGGGGCTACACCTTC. This gives the protein CASSQANGQSKRRGYTF.

The CDR3 region is CASSLESPPTQYF. The CDR3 nucleotides read TGTGCCAGCAGCTTAGAATCCCCCCCAACCCAGTACTTC. The V gene is TRBV7-9, the J gene TRBJ2-5; no reliable D call. V was trimmed by 1 base and J by 8 bases, leaving 11 bases between them. Germline loops: CDR1 SEHNR, CDR2 FQNEAQ (reference sequence). The CDR3 has 13 amino acids.

V gene TRBV5-4 combines with J gene TRBJ2-1, with 7 bases identical to TRBD1. Germline loops: CDR1 SGHNT, CDR2 YYREEE (reference sequence). The CDR3 runs to 15 residues. Trimming removed 0 bases from V and 7 bases from J; junction bases left unmatched: 7. The CDR3 spells CASSLGGGRLNEQFF. In DNA, the CDR3 is TGTGCCAGCAGCTTGGGAGGGGGCCGCTTGAATGAGCAGTTCTTC.

The gene calls are TRBV19 and TRBJ2-7, with TRBD2 identical over 11 bases. With V trimmed by 6 bases and J by 0 bases, 4 bases remained unmatched. The CDR3 is made up of 15 amino acids. Germline V CDR1 and CDR2: LNHDA, SQIVND (reference sequence). CDR3 coding DNA: TGTGCCAGTAGGGGACTAGCGGCTAGCTCCTACGAGCAGTACTTC. This translates into CASRGLAASSYEQYF.

The V and J genes are TRBV18 and TRBJ2-7; tentative D call: TRBD2 (5 bases). CDR3 length: 14 amino acids. With 6 bases removed from V and 0 bases from J, the gap between germline ends came to 12 bases. The germline V gene has CDR1 KGHSH and CDR2 LQKENI. The CDR3 DNA sequence: TGTGCCAGCTCTTCAACGGCGGGCTCCTACGAGCAGTACTTC. This encodes CASSSTAGSYEQYF. Based on the CDR3 plus reference TRBV18 and TRBJ2-7, the full variable domain is NAGVMQNPRHLVRRRGQEARLRCSPMKGHSHVYWYRQLPEEGLKFMVYLQKENIIDESGMPKERFSAEFPKEGPSILRIQQVVRGDSAAYFCASSSTAGSYEQYFGPGTRLTVT.

The rearrangement joins TRBV10-3 to TRBJ1-5; D may be TRBD1 (5 bases). In germline, CDR1 is ENHRY, CDR2 SYGVKD. V was trimmed by 4 bases and J by 1 base, leaving 14 bases between them. The length of the CDR3 is 16 residues. The CDR3 protein is CAISARPGGSNQPQHF. The CDR3 region has the DNA TGTGCCATCAGTGCCAGGCCGGGGGGAAGCAATCAGCCCCAGCATTTT.

The chain carries TRBV7-2 and TRBJ2-5; TRBD2 aligns across 11 bases. The CDR3 spans 15 residues. V was clipped by 8 bases and J by 3 bases; unmatched bases: 8. Looked up from germline, CDR1 is SGHTA and CDR2 is FQGNSA. CDR3 region: CASSGATSGKETQYF. Written as DNA, the CDR3 is TGTGCCAGCTCCGGCGCGACTAGCGGGAAAGAGACCCAGTACTTC.

CDR3 in DNA: TGTGCCAGCAGCCCGAACGGAGCCTCCTACGAGCAGTACTTC. Translated: CASSPNGASYEQYF. The V gene is TRBV5-6, the J gene TRBJ2-7; D not resolved. Per the germline V gene, CDR1 is SGHDT and CDR2 is YYEEEE. V was clipped by 4 bases and J by 0 bases, with 11 bases between them. This CDR3 spans 14 amino acids.

This clone was recorded once. The J gene is TRBJ2-5, the V gene TRBV12-5, with a weak D call TRBD1 (5 bases). The V gene's germline CDR1 is LGHNT and CDR2 FRNRAP. The ends were cut back, 0 bases at V and 7 bases at J, with 15 bases in the middle. The CDR3 totals 15 residues. The chain's CDR3 is CASGLVAPGLGTQYF. In nucleotides, the CDR3 is TGTGCTAGTGGTTTGGTAGCCCCAGGGTTGGGGACCCAGTACTTC.

The rearrangement uses TRBV12-5 and TRBJ2-7; TRBD1 aligns across 10 bases. Per the germline V gene, CDR1 is LGHNT and CDR2 is FRNRAP. The CDR3 is 15 amino acids. V lost 4 bases and J lost 0; bases outside the gene matches: 3. Here the CDR3 reads CASGSGQGTSYEQYF. The CDR3 DNA reads TGTGCTAGTGGTTCGGGACAGGGGACCTCCTACGAGCAGTACTTC.